This T cell receptor (beta chain) appears in the sequencing data of a study of CD4+ T cells in melanoma. General study findings and limits: Reportedly, melanoma neoantigen-specific CD4+ T cells showed varied differentiation states.

A note on this clone: Its matching antigen is unknown.

Here immunoSEQ multiplex PCR was the method, and the copy in TCRdb shows in-frame clones only, minus some. This table holds over 10,000 clones, over 65% found once. This sequence was found in a human donor with melanoma. Sequencing was carried out using cells from a culture (not recorded whether cultured in vitro).

CDR3 nucleotides: TGCGCCAGCAGCTTGTTCGATTGGGAGCAGTACTTC. The encoded protein is CASSLFDWEQYF. The V call is TRBV5-1, the J call TRBJ2-7; D remains ambiguous. V dropped 1 base and J dropped 7 bases, with 9 bases sitting between them. This CDR3 is built from 12 residues. The germline CDR1 and CDR2 sequences are SGHRS and YFSETQ.